This section outlines one TCR beta chain sequence together with its context. Generated by immunoSEQ multiplex PCR, the TCRdb table keeps only in-frame clones and is missing some. This sample has approximately 200,000 clones, with 84% found just once. The data derive from a study of blood T cell repertoires in COVID-19. Per the germline V gene, CDR1 is MNHNY and CDR2 is SVGAGI (reference sequence). The CDR3 runs 13 residues. With 0 bases removed from V and 1 base from J, the gap between germline ends came to 3 bases. Sequencing was carried out using peripheral blood. The gene calls are TRBV6-6 and TRBJ1-1; the D is unclear. This TCR was recovered from a woman aged 80 or older with COVID-19, enrolled during active disease. This CDR3 is CASSYSQNTEAFF. DNA of the CDR3: TGTGCCAGCAGTTACTCCCAGAACACTGAAGCTTTCTTT.